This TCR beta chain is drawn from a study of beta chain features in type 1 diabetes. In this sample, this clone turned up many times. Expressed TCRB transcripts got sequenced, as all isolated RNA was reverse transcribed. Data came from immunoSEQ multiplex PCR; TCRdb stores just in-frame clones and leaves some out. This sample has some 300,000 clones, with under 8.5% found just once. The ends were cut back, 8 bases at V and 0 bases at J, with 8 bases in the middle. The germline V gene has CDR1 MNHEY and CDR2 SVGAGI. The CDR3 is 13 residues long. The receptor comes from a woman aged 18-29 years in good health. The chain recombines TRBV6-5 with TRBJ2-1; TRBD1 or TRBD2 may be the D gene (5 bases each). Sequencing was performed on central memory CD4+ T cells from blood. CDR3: CASAGSSYNEQFF. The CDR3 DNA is TGTGCCAGCGCAGGGAGCTCCTACAATGAGCAGTTCTTC.